One sample yielded the 24 T cell receptor beta chains listed below, sequenced in a study of CD8 T cells in ankylosing spondylitis. From the 5' RACE reads, TCRdb called clonotypes with MiXCR, one entry per CDR3 protein. Counted here are 30,000 to 35,000 distinct CDR3 sequences, approximately 28% occurring once; the ten biggest clones make up under 50%. Sequencing was carried out using synovial fluid, either unsorted or a sorted T cell fraction (not recorded which). The origin of the receptors is a male donor with ankylosing spondylitis.

This clonotype has at least ten counts. It is unclear where the CDR3 begins or ends on the DNA, so no DNA is shown, and the CDR3 is as TCRdb lists it. The chain employs TRBV11-2 and TRBJ2-7; the DNA was not used to check the table's D call, TRBD2. Germline V CDR1 and CDR2: SGHAT, FQNNGV. Including both end residues, the CDR3 is 14 amino acids long. The CDR3 here is CASSVGPGRREQYF.

Only a few counts were recorded for this clonotype. V gene TRBV5-6 combines with J gene TRBJ2-1, with D uncertain. This CDR3 region has 14 residues. Germline V gene sequence: CDR1 SGHDT, CDR2 YYEEEE. Trimming shortened V by 1 base and J by 3 bases, and 8 bases separated the two germline ends. The CDR3 region has the DNA TGTGCCAGCAGCTTGACGGCTTACTACAATGAGCAGTTCTTC. This gives the protein CASSLTAYYNEQFF.

A single count supports this clonotype. The chain is built from TRBV6-4 and TRBJ2-2; D possibly corresponds to TRBD1 (8 bases). V gave up 2 bases and J gave up 5 bases, with 12 bases separating them. From germline, CDR1 is MRHNA and CDR2 SNTAGT. The CDR3 spans 15 residues. The CDR3 DNA follows: TGTGCCAGCAGTGACGGACAGGGAGGGACCGGGGAGCTGTTTTTT. Translating gives CASSDGQGGTGELFF.

The V call is TRBV7-9, the J call TRBJ2-1; no clear D. CDR3 length: 15 residues. CDR1 is SEHNR and CDR2 is FQNEAQ in the germline V gene (reference sequence). Deletions cut 4 bases from V and 6 bases from J, with 16 bases between. This CDR3 is CASSSSGKLFNEQFF. CDR3 sequence (DNA): TGTGCCAGCAGCTCCTCAGGAAAGCTGTTCAATGAGCAGTTCTTC.

This clonotype appeared a few times. The chain links TRBV7-8 to TRBJ1-4, with D possibly matching TRBD1 (6 bases). Germline assignment: CDR1 SGHVS and CDR2 FQNEAQ. Trimming took off 3 bases at V and 1 base at J, with 12 bases between the two ends. The CDR3 is made up of 16 amino acids. The CDR3 loop is CASSFGTRGTNEKLFF. CDR3 nucleotides: TGTGCCAGCAGCTTCGGGACCAGGGGAACTAATGAAAAACTGTTTTTT. The complete variable domain, with remaining parts taken from reference TRBV7-8 and TRBJ1-4, reads GAGVSQSPRYKVAKRGQDVALRCDPISGHVSLFWYQQALGQGPEFLTYFQNEAQLDKSGLPSDRFFAERPEGSVSTLKIQRTQQEDSAVYLCASSFGTRGTNEKLFFGSGTQLSVL.

By frequency in the sample, this clonotype is medium-sized. V is TRBV16 and J is TRBJ2-7, with D maybe TRBD1 (7 bases). The germline V gene encodes CDR1 KGHSY and CDR2 FQNENV. The V end lost 1 base, the J end lost 2 bases, and 12 bases lay between the germline ends. The CDR3 extends over 15 amino acids. CDR3: CASSQFGGTAYEQYV. Here the CDR3 DNA reads TGTGCCAGCAGCCAATTCGGAGGGACAGCCTACGAGCAGTACGTC.

At least ten counts were recorded for this clonotype. This sequence joins TRBV5-5 and TRBJ2-1, with 10 bases aligning to TRBD2. This CDR3 contains 15 residues. Germline values: CDR1 SGHKS, CDR2 YYEKEE (reference sequence). Germline trimming cut 2 bases from V and 9 bases from J; bases unmatched to any gene: 8. CDR3 DNA: TGTGCCAGCAGCTTTGGGCTAGCGGGAGTAGGTGAGCAGTTCTTC. Protein product: CASSFGLAGVGEQFF.

The sample holds many counts of this clonotype. V is TRBV3-1 and J is TRBJ1-5; D call uncertain. Germline lookup yields CDR1 LGHDT and CDR2 YNNKEL (reference sequence). Trimming took 2 bases from V and 9 from J, leaving 20 bases between them. The CDR3 has 16 amino acids. DNA for the CDR3: TGTGCCAGCAGCCAAAAGGACTTCGGTCTCACCGGGCCCCAGCATTTT. As protein: CASSQKDFGLTGPQHF.

This clonotype turned up a few times. The rearrangement joins TRBV2 to TRBJ2-1; D remains ambiguous. CDR1 and CDR2 from the germline V gene are SNHLY and FYNNEI. V was cut by 5 bases and J by 2 bases, with 19 bases left in between. The CDR3 covers 17 residues. The CDR3: CASSLRLGLVPYNEQFF. CDR3 sequence (DNA): TGTGCCAGCAGTCTCCGCCTAGGGCTAGTTCCCTACAATGAGCAGTTCTTC.

In this sample, this clonotype turned up a few times. The rearrangement uses TRBV5-5 and TRBJ2-7; D possibly corresponds to TRBD1 (6 bases). Germline CDR1 and CDR2: SGHKS and YYEKEE (reference sequence). Trimming left V 2 bases short and J 0 bases short, with 9 bases between. The length of the CDR3 is 14 residues. CDR3: CASSFWDTSYEQYF. The CDR3 bases are TGTGCCAGCAGCTTTTGGGACACCTCCTACGAGCAGTACTTC.

This clonotype was observed a few times. The V gene is TRBV12-3 or TRBV12-4, the J gene TRBJ1-5; TRBD1 might be the D (5 bases). V lost 7 bases and J 6 bases, leaving 22 bases between the germline ends. This CDR3 has 16 amino acids. CDR3 protein: CASIISGRGGSQPQHF. CDR3 DNA: TGTGCCAGCATCATATCCGGGAGGGGCGGAAGTCAGCCCCAGCATTTT.

This clonotype was counted at least ten times. The rearrangement links TRBV6-1 to TRBJ2-7; 8 nucleotides align to TRBD1. The CDR3 totals 12 residues. Looked up from germline, CDR1 is MNHNS and CDR2 is SASEGT. The V and J ends lost 7 bases and 5 bases, in that order; junction bases with no gene match: 4. CDR3 nucleotide sequence: TGTGCCAGCACTTGGACAGGGAACGAGCAGTACTTC. Translation: CASTWTGNEQYF.

The chain recombines TRBV3-1 with TRBJ2-7, with D hard to call. Germline assignment: CDR1 LGHDT and CDR2 YNNKEL (reference sequence). The CDR3 length is 13 residues. V gave up 3 bases and J gave up 4 bases, with 10 bases separating them. CDR3 region: CASSQGYWYEQYV. CDR3 nucleotides: TGTGCCAGCAGCCAGGGCTATTGGTACGAGCAGTACGTC.

This clonotype showed up just a few times. The chain couples TRBV29-1 to TRBJ2-3; TRBD2 matches at 14 bases. The CDR3 extends over 16 amino acids. The V segment lost 6 bases and the J segment 3 bases; nucleotides outside the gene matches: 8. Germline loops: CDR1 SQVTM, CDR2 ANQGSEA. The CDR3 region is CSVAGTSGSMTDTQYF. DNA of the CDR3: TGCAGCGTGGCAGGGACTAGCGGGAGCATGACAGATACGCAGTATTTT.

The chain joins TRBV6-4 to TRBJ2-3, with 10 bases fitting TRBD2. Germline-derived CDR1 and CDR2 are MRHNA and SNTAGT. Germline trimming cut 0 bases from V and 4 bases from J; bases unmatched to any gene: 1. The CDR3 is 15 residues long. CDR3 amino acids: CASSDSLAGADTQYF. The CDR3 nucleotides are TGTGCCAGCAGTGACTCTCTAGCGGGAGCAGATACGCAGTATTTT.

The rearrangement links TRBV13 to TRBJ2-1; D remains ambiguous. The CDR3 runs to 13 residues. V was shortened by 0 bases and J by 5 bases, with 5 bases between the two germline ends. CDR1 is PRHDT, CDR2 FYEKMQ, per germline (reference sequence). CDR3 residues: CASSLGRDNEQFF. In DNA form, the CDR3 reads TGTGCCAGCAGCTTAGGACGGGACAATGAGCAGTTCTTC.

The chain carries TRBV3-1 and TRBJ2-7; no clear D gene. Per the germline V gene, CDR1 is LGHDT and CDR2 is YNNKEL (reference sequence). This CDR3 region has 12 residues. The germline V and J ends were trimmed by 1 base and 7 bases, with 8 bases remaining between them. The CDR3 reads CASSQVRKEQYF. CDR3 nucleotides: TGTGCCAGCAGCCAAGTAAGAAAGGAGCAGTACTTC.

This clonotype turned up a few times. The V and J genes are TRBV12-3 or TRBV12-4 and TRBJ2-1, with D tentatively TRBD1 (5 bases). V lost 1 base and J 7 bases, leaving 8 bases between the germline ends. This CDR3 is 13 amino acids long. The CDR3 region has the DNA TGTGCCAGCAGTTTAGGCAGGGCTAATGAGCAGTTCTTC. It specifies CASSLGRANEQFF.

This clonotype was seen just once. J is TRBJ1-1 and V is TRBV5-1; possible D gene TRBD1, 6 bases. Germline CDR1 and CDR2: SGHRS and YFSETQ. This CDR3 is built from 15 residues. Trimming removed 5 bases at V and 4 bases at J, with 18 bases between. The CDR3 loop is CASRPYEGGLTEAFF. CDR3 sequence (DNA): TGCGCCAGCAGACCGTACGAGGGGGGGCTCACTGAAGCTTTCTTT.

Ten or more counts support this clonotype. The chain links TRBV27 to TRBJ1-2, with 10 nucleotides matching TRBD1. Germline loops: CDR1 MNHEY, CDR2 SMNVEV (reference sequence). Germline trimming cut 7 bases from V and 6 bases from J; bases unmatched to any gene: 5. The CDR3 consists of 13 residues. The CDR3 DNA reads as TGTGCCAGCAAGACAGGGGGCGCCCATGGCTACACCTTC. It is translated as CASKTGGAHGYTF.

In its sample, this clonotype was seen a few times. The chain carries TRBV10-3 and TRBJ2-1, with TRBD2 identical over 13 bases. Losses at the gene ends were 10 bases for V and 4 bases for J; bases not matched to a gene: 7. Germline lookup yields CDR1 ENHRY and CDR2 SYGVKD. The CDR3 is 15 amino acids. The CDR3 loop is CATGTSGAVYNEQFF. For the CDR3, the DNA is TGTGCCACCGGGACTAGCGGGGCTGTGTACAATGAGCAGTTCTTC.

This clonotype was seen just once. The rearrangement links TRBV7-8 to TRBJ2-1; the D gene is possibly TRBD1 (6 bases). Trimming pared 3 bases from V and 4 bases from J, leaving 13 bases between. The germline gives CDR1 SGHVS, CDR2 FQNEAQ. The CDR3 totals 15 residues. The CDR3 sequence is CASSFPGAPYNEQFF. The CDR3 bases are TGTGCCAGCAGCTTCCCAGGGGCGCCGTACAATGAGCAGTTCTTC. Supplemented by reference TRBV7-8 and TRBJ2-1, the full variable domain reads GAGVSQSPRYKVAKRGQDVALRCDPISGHVSLFWYQQALGQGPEFLTYFQNEAQLDKSGLPSDRFFAERPEGSVSTLKIQRTQQEDSAVYLCASSFPGAPYNEQFFGPGTRLTVL.

At least ten counts were recorded for this clonotype. This rearrangement joins TRBV19 to TRBJ2-1; D ambiguous. The ends were cut back, 6 bases at V and 8 bases at J, with 17 bases in the middle. The CDR3 has 14 amino acids. Germline CDR1 reads LNHDA; CDR2 reads SQIVND (reference sequence). In DNA form, the CDR3 reads TGTGCCAGTAGGAATCTGAAAGGTAGGGATGAGCAGTTCTTC. It encodes CASRNLKGRDEQFF.

This chain uses TRBV20-1 with TRBJ2-3, with D perhaps TRBD2 (5 bases). The V end lost 0 bases, the J end lost 0 bases, and 22 bases lay between the germline ends. Germline CDR1 and CDR2: DFQATT and SNEGSKA (reference sequence). CDR3 length equals 19 residues. The CDR3 reads CSARDRKILASSSTDTQYF. CDR3 nucleotides: TGCAGTGCTAGAGATCGGAAAATCCTAGCCTCCTCAAGCACAGATACGCAGTATTTT.